Below, 29 T cell receptor beta chains from the same sample are listed, as sequenced in a study of blood T cell repertoires in COVID-19. Generated by immunoSEQ multiplex PCR, the TCRdb table keeps only in-frame clones and is missing some. The sample holds fewer than 200,000 clones, roughly 93% seen once. The sample comprised peripheral blood. Every receptor here comes from a man between 18 and 35 years old with COVID-19, enrolled during active disease.

The J gene is TRBJ2-1, the V gene TRBV15, with 7 bases identical to TRBD2. V was pared by 1 base and J by 9 bases, with 9 bases of the junction left unmatched. There are 15 residues in the CDR3. Germline CDR1 LNHNV, CDR2 YYDKDF (reference sequence). CDR3 protein: CATSRVGGSTSEQFF. The DNA of the CDR3 is TGTGCCACCAGCAGAGTTGGCGGGAGCACCAGTGAGCAGTTCTTC.

V and J are TRBV15 and TRBJ2-7; 10 nucleotides match TRBD1. The germline CDR1 and CDR2 sequences are LNHNV and YYDKDF (reference sequence). The junction had 4 bases not matched to a gene; V was cut back by 2 bases and J by 3 bases. The CDR3 covers 15 residues. CDR3 sequence: CATSRLGQGVYEQYF. DNA for the CDR3: TGTGCCACCAGCAGACTCGGACAGGGGGTCTACGAGCAGTACTTC.

The V and J genes are TRBV14 and TRBJ2-7; 10 positions match TRBD2. The CDR3 is 14 residues long. Germline V gene lookup returns CDR1 SGHDN and CDR2 FVKESK. Trimming cost V 4 bases and J 4 bases; bases outside gene matches: 4. The CDR3 DNA reads TGTGCCAGCAGCCTCTCAGCGGGGGGGTACGAGCAGTACTTC. Translation: CASSLSAGGYEQYF.

The V gene is TRBV29-1, the J gene TRBJ1-5, with D perhaps matching TRBD1 (5 bases). The ends were cut back, 4 bases at V and 0 bases at J, with 10 bases in the middle. The germline CDR1 and CDR2 sequences are SQVTM and ANQGSEA. CDR3 length equals 14 residues. In DNA, the CDR3 is TGCAGCGTTGGGGGCTGGAATAGCAATCAGCCCCAGCATTTT. It codes for CSVGGWNSNQPQHF.

The J gene is TRBJ2-2, the V gene TRBV7-6; D is ambiguous. This CDR3 has 18 amino acids. Germline V gives CDR1 SGHVS, CDR2 FNYEAQ. Deletions cut 2 bases from V and 7 bases from J, with 23 bases between. In nucleotides, the CDR3 is TGTGCCAGCAGCTTACCAAGGAGAGGTGCGGCGGTCAGCGGGGAGCTGTTTTTT. This sequence encodes CASSLPRRGAAVSGELFF.

The chain joins TRBV7-9 to TRBJ2-4; 7 nucleotides align to TRBD1. Germline V gives CDR1 SEHNR, CDR2 FQNEAQ (reference sequence). The CDR3 consists of 16 residues. Losses at the gene ends were 5 bases for V and 0 bases for J; bases not matched to a gene: 7. The CDR3 protein is CASSIGTALAKNIQYF. CDR3 sequence (DNA): TGTGCCAGCAGCATCGGGACAGCACTAGCCAAAAACATTCAGTACTTC.

CDR3 in amino acids: CASGTGLNYGYTF. The CDR3 nucleotides read TGCGCCAGCGGGACAGGGCTTAACTATGGCTACACCTTC. The chain links TRBV10-2 to TRBJ1-2; 9 bases fit TRBD1. Germline CDR1 reads WSHSY; CDR2 reads SAAADI. The V segment lost 8 bases and the J segment 1 base; nucleotides outside the gene matches: 2. The CDR3 consists of 13 residues.

CDR3 in amino acids: CASSLGVAGREQFF. The CDR3 DNA reads as TGTGCCAGCAGCCTCGGGGTAGCGGGACGGGAGCAGTTCTTC. This chain connects TRBV6-2 or TRBV6-3 to TRBJ2-1; 8 bases match TRBD2. After removal of 6 bases from V and 10 bases from J, the junction contained 11 bases not matched to a gene. Germline CDR1 and CDR2: MNHEY and SVGEGT. This CDR3 contains 14 residues.

This clone was seen only a few times. The rearrangement links TRBV10-3 to TRBJ1-5; D gene unclear. Germline V gene data show CDR1 as ENHRY and CDR2 as SYGVKD. The CDR3 is made up of 17 amino acids. V was shortened by 3 bases and J by 5 bases, with 20 bases between the two germline ends. CDR3 in amino acids: CAISEWYGGNVDQPQHF. CDR3 DNA sequence: TGTGCCATCAGTGAATGGTATGGAGGGAACGTCGATCAGCCCCAGCATTTT.

The chain uses TRBV7-2 and TRBJ2-7; D is perhaps TRBD2 (7 bases). The CDR3 length is 15 residues. CDR1 and CDR2 from the germline V gene are SGHTA and FQGNSA. Trimming cost V 1 base and J 4 bases, with 14 bases left between them. This CDR3 reads CASSLVGAGAYEQYF. CDR3 coding DNA: TGTGCCAGCAGCTTAGTGGGGGCGGGGGCTTACGAGCAGTACTTC.

The chain carries TRBV28 and TRBJ1-5, with TRBD1 as a possible D gene (6 bases). Germline CDR1 reads MDHEN; CDR2 reads SYDVKM. The ends were cut back, 7 bases at V and 7 bases at J, with 23 bases in the middle. This CDR3 contains 16 residues. CDR3 DNA sequence: TGTGCCAGCAACGACCCCCGGACAGTCCCGGACCAGCCCCAGCATTTT. Protein product: CASNDPRTVPDQPQHF.

This rearrangement joins TRBV27 to TRBJ2-1; 8 nucleotides align to TRBD2. Germline values: CDR1 MNHEY, CDR2 SMNVEV (reference sequence). The CDR3 spans 15 residues. V was clipped by 7 bases and J by 5 bases; unmatched bases: 10. The CDR3 sequence is CASKPLAGWDNEQFF. Written as DNA, the CDR3 is TGTGCCAGCAAGCCCCTAGCGGGTTGGGACAATGAGCAGTTCTTC.

This CDR3 is CASSIRTGHPYEQYF. The DNA for the CDR3 is TGTGCCAGTAGTATACGGACAGGGCACCCCTACGAGCAGTACTTC. The J gene is TRBJ2-7, the V gene TRBV19; TRBD1 matches at 8 bases. The J segment lost 2 bases and the V segment lost 2 bases, leaving 5 bases of the junction unmatched. Germline V gene sequence: CDR1 LNHDA, CDR2 SQIVND (reference sequence). CDR3 length: 15 amino acids.

The rearrangement joins TRBV28 to TRBJ1-5; D remains ambiguous. The CDR3 runs 13 residues. V was trimmed by 5 bases and J by 7 bases, leaving 12 bases between them. The germline V gene encodes CDR1 MDHEN and CDR2 SYDVKM. The CDR3: CASSKGGSQPQHF. The CDR3 nucleotides are TGTGCCAGCAGTAAGGGAGGTTCCCAGCCCCAGCATTTT.

This clone was counted once. The chain employs TRBV9 and TRBJ2-7; the match to TRBD2 covers 8 bases. Trimming removed 4 bases from V and 2 bases from J; junction bases left unmatched: 5. Germline lookup yields CDR1 SGDLS and CDR2 YYNGEE. This CDR3 is built from 14 residues. The CDR3: CASSPGGTAYEQYF. CDR3 in DNA: TGTGCCAGCAGCCCGGGGGGGACCGCCTACGAGCAGTACTTC.

This rearrangement joins TRBV29-1 to TRBJ1-1; D possibly corresponds to TRBD1 (5 bases). The CDR3 loop spans 12 amino acids. Between the trimmed V and J ends, which lost 5 bases and 4 bases, there was a span of 11 bases. Germline CDR1 and CDR2: SQVTM and ANQGSEA. The DNA of the CDR3 is TGCAGCGTTCCAGGGAGGCCCACTGAAGCTTTCTTT. Translating gives CSVPGRPTEAFF.

CDR3 nucleotide sequence: TGTGCCAGCAGCTTAGAAAGCGTAACCTATGGCTACACCTTC. It yields the protein CASSLESVTYGYTF. This sequence joins TRBV7-2 and TRBJ1-2; D unclear. Germline CDR1 is SGHTA and CDR2 is FQGNSA. V lost 1 base to trimming and J lost 4 bases, with 10 bases between them. CDR3 size: 14 residues.

V is TRBV5-1 and J is TRBJ1-3, with 10 nucleotides matching TRBD1. V shed 2 bases, J shed 5 bases, and the junction held 4 bases outside the gene matches. Germline assignment: CDR1 SGHRS and CDR2 YFSETQ. The CDR3 has 15 amino acids. The CDR3 loop reads CASSLTGQGRNTIYF. As DNA, the CDR3 is TGCGCCAGCAGCTTAACGGGACAGGGGAGAAACACCATATATTTT.

This chain links TRBV6-5 with TRBJ2-7; 10 bases fit TRBD1. Per germline, CDR1 MNHEY and CDR2 SVGAGI. V lost 2 bases and J lost 5; bases outside the gene matches: 6. This CDR3 is 15 amino acids long. The CDR3 nucleotides are TGTGCCAGCAGTTACGAGACAGGGGGCCGCGACGAGCAGTACTTC. Protein: CASSYETGGRDEQYF.

The V and J genes are TRBV28 and TRBJ2-1; no definite D call. Per germline, CDR1 MDHEN and CDR2 SYDVKM. CDR3 length equals 12 residues. Trimming shortened V by 4 bases and J by 2 bases, and 3 bases separated the two germline ends. CDR3 in amino acids: CASSSAYNEQFF. CDR3 nucleotide sequence: TGTGCCAGCAGTTCGGCCTACAATGAGCAGTTCTTC.

The chain uses TRBV30 and TRBJ2-7, with 12 bases identical to TRBD2. CDR3 length equals 13 residues. Germline loops: CDR1 GTSNPN, CDR2 SVGIG (reference sequence). J lost 3 bases, V lost 8 bases, and 5 bases had no gene match. The CDR3 DNA reads as TGTGCCGGTGGGACTAGCGGGTACTACGAGCAGTACTTC. Its protein product is CAGGTSGYYEQYF.

The CDR3 coding sequence is TGTGCCAGCAGTGGACCCCGGCTAGGGGATGGCTACACCTTC. It translates to CASSGPRLGDGYTF. The V and J genes are TRBV25-1 and TRBJ1-2, with D possibly matching TRBD1 (5 bases). The ends were cut back, 4 bases at V and 6 bases at J, with 15 bases in the middle. The CDR3 has 14 residues. Germline values: CDR1 MGHDK, CDR2 SYGVNS.

The chain carries TRBV6-2 or TRBV6-3 and TRBJ1-5, with D perhaps TRBD1 (5 bases). Germline V gene sequence: CDR1 MNHEY, CDR2 SVGEGT. The CDR3 length is 13 residues. Deletions cut 5 bases from V and 5 bases from J, with 10 bases between. For the CDR3, the DNA is TGTGCCAGCAGTCGACGGGACTATCAGCCCCAGCATTTT. Protein product: CASSRRDYQPQHF.

The table lists this clone with a count of one. The V and J genes are TRBV7-3 and TRBJ2-5, with 11 positions matching TRBD1. The CDR3 length is 15 residues. Germline loops: CDR1 SGHTA, CDR2 FQGTGA. V trimming: 1 base; J trimming: 3 bases; junction bases outside the gene matches: 1. The CDR3 DNA is TGTGCCAGCAGCTTAAGGACAGGGGGCGAAGAGACCCAGTACTTC. This sequence encodes CASSLRTGGEETQYF. The complete variable domain, with remaining parts taken from reference TRBV7-3 and TRBJ2-5, reads GAGVSQTPSNKVTEKGKYVELRCDPISGHTALYWYRQSLGQGPEFLIYFQGTGAADDSGLPNDRFFAVRPEGSVSTLKIQRTERGDSAVYLCASSLRTGGEETQYFGPGTRLLVL.

J is TRBJ1-5 and V is TRBV25-1; D not resolved. The germline gives CDR1 MGHDK, CDR2 SYGVNS. V was trimmed by 4 bases and J by 1 base, leaving 8 bases between them. The CDR3 consists of 14 residues. As DNA, the CDR3 is TGTGCCAGCAGTGGTCTCGGGAGCAATCAGCCCCAGCATTTT. Its protein is CASSGLGSNQPQHF.

The chain carries TRBV18 and TRBJ1-3, with unresolved D. Per the germline V gene, CDR1 is KGHSH and CDR2 is LQKENI. The V end lost 3 bases, the J end lost 0 bases, and 9 bases lay between the germline ends. The CDR3 runs 15 residues. CDR3 DNA: TGTGCCAGCTCACCGCAGAGGAACTCTGGAAACACCATATATTTT. Amino acid sequence: CASSPQRNSGNTIYF.

This rearrangement joins TRBV30 to TRBJ2-4, with TRBD2 matching 8 bases. V was clipped by 5 bases and J by 7 bases; unmatched bases: 7. Looked up from germline, CDR1 is GTSNPN and CDR2 is SVGIG (reference sequence). The CDR3 has 13 residues. The CDR3 DNA reads as TGTGCCTGGGATGGACTAGCAAACAACATTCAGTACTTC. Residues: CAWDGLANNIQYF.

The CDR3 reads CASSPGVGNGNTIYF. The CDR3 DNA follows: TGTGCCAGCAGTCCCGGGGTCGGAAATGGAAACACCATATATTTT. The V gene is TRBV4-2, the J gene TRBJ1-3; D is ambiguous. Trimming pared 6 bases from V and 3 bases from J, leaving 15 bases between. The germline gives CDR1 LGHNA, CDR2 YNFKEQ. This CDR3 is built from 15 residues.

The rearrangement uses TRBV21-1 and TRBJ2-7; the D call in the table, TRBD2, was not verified against the DNA. TRBV21-1 is an annotated pseudogene. The length of the CDR3 is 14 residues. CDR3 residues: CASSKVGAAYEQYF. In DNA form, the CDR3 reads TGTGCCAGCAGCAAAGTTGGAGCGGCTTACGAGCAGTACTTC.